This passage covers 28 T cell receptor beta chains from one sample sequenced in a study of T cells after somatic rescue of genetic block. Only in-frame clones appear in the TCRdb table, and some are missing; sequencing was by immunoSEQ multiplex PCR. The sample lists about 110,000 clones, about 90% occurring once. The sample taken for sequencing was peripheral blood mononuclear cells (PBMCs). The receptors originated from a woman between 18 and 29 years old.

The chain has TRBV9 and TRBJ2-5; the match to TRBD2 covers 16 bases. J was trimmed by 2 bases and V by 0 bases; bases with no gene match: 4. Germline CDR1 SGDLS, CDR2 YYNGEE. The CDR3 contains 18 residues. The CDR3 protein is CASSVVGTSGGDQETQYF. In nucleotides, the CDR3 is TGTGCCAGCAGCGTAGTAGGGACTAGCGGGGGGGATCAAGAGACCCAGTACTTC.

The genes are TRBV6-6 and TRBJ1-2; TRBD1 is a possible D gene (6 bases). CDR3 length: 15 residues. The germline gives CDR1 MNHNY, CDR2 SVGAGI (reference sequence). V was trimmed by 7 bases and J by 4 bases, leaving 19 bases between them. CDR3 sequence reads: CASTATGLTLYGYTF. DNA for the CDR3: TGTGCCAGCACCGCGACAGGTTTAACTCTCTATGGCTACACCTTC.

CDR3 in amino acids: CASSLEPGYNQPQHF. DNA for the CDR3: TGTGCCAGCAGCTTGGAACCGGGGTACAATCAGCCCCAGCATTTT. V gene TRBV5-4 combines with J gene TRBJ1-5, with D uncertain. V was shortened by 0 bases and J by 3 bases, with 10 bases between the two germline ends. Germline V gene lookup returns CDR1 SGHNT and CDR2 YYREEE (reference sequence). The CDR3 runs 15 residues. Full variable domain (rest looked up from reference TRBV5-4 and TRBJ1-5): ETGVTQSPTHLIKTRGQQVTLRCSSQSGHNTVSWYQQALGQGPQFIFQYYREEENGRGNFPPRFSGLQFPNYSSELNVNALELDDSALYLCASSLEPGYNQPQHFGDGTRLSIL.

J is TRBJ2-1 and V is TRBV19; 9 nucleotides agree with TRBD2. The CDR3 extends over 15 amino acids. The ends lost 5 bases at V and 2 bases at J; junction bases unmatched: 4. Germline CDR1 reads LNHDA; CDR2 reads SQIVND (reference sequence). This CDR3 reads CASSPGLATYNEQFF. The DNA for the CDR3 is TGTGCCAGTAGTCCGGGACTAGCTACCTACAATGAGCAGTTCTTC.

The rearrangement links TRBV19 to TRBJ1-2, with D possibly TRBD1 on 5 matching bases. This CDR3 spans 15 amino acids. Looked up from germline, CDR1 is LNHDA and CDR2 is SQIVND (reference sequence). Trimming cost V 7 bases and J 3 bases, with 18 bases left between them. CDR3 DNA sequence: TGTGCCAGTACCCCATTTCAAGGGGCGGACTATGGCTACACCTTC. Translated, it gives CASTPFQGADYGYTF. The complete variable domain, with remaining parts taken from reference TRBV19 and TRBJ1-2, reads DGGITQSPKYLFRKEGQNVTLSCEQNLNHDAMYWYRQDPGQGLRLIYYSQIVNDFQKGDIAEGYSVSREKKESFPLTVTSAQKNPTAFYLCASTPFQGADYGYTFGSGTRLTVV.

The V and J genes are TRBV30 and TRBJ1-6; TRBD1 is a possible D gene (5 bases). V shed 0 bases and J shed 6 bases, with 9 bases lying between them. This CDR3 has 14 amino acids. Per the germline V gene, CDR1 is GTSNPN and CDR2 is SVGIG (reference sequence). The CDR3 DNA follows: TGTGCCTGGAGTGTAGGGCAGGGTAATTCACCCCTCCACTTT. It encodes CAWSVGQGNSPLHF. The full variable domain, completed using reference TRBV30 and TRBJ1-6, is SQTIHQWPATLVQPVGSPLSLECTVEGTSNPNLYWYRQAAGRGLQLLFYSVGIGQISSEVPQNLSASRPQDRQFILSSKKLLLSDSGFYLCAWSVGQGNSPLHFGNGTRLTVT.

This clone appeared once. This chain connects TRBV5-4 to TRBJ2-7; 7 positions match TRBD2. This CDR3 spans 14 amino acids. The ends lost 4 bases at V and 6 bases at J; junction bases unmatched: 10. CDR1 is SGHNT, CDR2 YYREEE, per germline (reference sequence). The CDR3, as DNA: TGTGCCAGCAGCACGGGGGGACCGGGCGGCGAGCAGTACTTC. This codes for CASSTGGPGGEQYF. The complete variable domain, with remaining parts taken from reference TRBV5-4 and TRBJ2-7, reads ETGVTQSPTHLIKTRGQQVTLRCSSQSGHNTVSWYQQALGQGPQFIFQYYREEENGRGNFPPRFSGLQFPNYSSELNVNALELDDSALYLCASSTGGPGGEQYFGPGTRLTVT.

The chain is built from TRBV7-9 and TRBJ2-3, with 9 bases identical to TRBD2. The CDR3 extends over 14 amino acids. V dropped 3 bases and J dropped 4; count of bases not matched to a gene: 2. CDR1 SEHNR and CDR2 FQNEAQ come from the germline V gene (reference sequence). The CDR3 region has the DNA TGTGCCAGCAGCTTTAGCGGGGGAGCAGATACGCAGTATTTT. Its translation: CASSFSGGADTQYF.

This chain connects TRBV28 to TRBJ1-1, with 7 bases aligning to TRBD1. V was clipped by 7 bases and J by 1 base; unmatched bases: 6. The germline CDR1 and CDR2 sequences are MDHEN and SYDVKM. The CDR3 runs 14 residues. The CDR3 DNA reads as TGTGCCAGCATACAGGGGCTGGGGAACACTGAAGCTTTCTTT. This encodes CASIQGLGNTEAFF. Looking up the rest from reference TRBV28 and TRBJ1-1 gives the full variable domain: DVKVTQSSRYLVKRTGEKVFLECVQDMDHENMFWYRQDPGLGLRLIYFSYDVKMKEKGDIPEGYSVSREKKERFSLILESASTNQTSMYLCASIQGLGNTEAFFGQGTRLTVV.

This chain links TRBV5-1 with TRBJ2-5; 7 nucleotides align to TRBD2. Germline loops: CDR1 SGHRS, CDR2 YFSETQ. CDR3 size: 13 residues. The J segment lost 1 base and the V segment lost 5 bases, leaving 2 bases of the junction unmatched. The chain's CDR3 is CASRPGGQETQYF. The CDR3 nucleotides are TGCGCCAGCAGACCGGGGGGCCAAGAGACCCAGTACTTC.

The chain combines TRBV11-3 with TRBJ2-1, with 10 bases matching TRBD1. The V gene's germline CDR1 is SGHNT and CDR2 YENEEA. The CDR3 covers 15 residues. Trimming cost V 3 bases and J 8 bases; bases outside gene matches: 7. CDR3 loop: CASSLPGQGRDEQFF. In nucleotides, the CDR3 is TGTGCCAGCAGCTTGCCGGGACAGGGGAGGGATGAGCAGTTCTTC.

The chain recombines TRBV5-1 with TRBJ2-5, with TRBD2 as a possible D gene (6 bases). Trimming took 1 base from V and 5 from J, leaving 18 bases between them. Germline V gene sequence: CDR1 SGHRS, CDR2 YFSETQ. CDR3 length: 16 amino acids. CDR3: CASSLRQTSLLETQYF. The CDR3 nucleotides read TGCGCCAGCAGCTTGAGACAAACTAGCCTGCTGGAGACCCAGTACTTC.

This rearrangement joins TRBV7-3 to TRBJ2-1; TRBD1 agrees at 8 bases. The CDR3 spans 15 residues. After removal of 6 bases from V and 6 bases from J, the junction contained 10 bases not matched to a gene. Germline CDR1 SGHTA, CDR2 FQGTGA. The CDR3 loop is CASRRTGPLRNEQFF. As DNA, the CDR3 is TGTGCCAGCAGGAGGACAGGGCCTCTTCGCAATGAGCAGTTCTTC.

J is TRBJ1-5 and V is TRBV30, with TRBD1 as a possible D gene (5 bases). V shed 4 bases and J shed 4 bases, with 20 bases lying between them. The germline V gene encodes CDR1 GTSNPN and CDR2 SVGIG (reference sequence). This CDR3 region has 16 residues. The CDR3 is CAWTRSDSLVNQPQHF. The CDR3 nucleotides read TGTGCCTGGACTCGAAGTGACAGCCTGGTTAATCAGCCCCAGCATTTT.

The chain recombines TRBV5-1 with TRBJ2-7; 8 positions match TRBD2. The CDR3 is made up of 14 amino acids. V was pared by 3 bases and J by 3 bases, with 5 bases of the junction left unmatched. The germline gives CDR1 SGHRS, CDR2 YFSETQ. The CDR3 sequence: CASSSGGASYEQYF. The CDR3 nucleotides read TGCGCCAGCAGCTCCGGGGGGGCGAGCTACGAGCAGTACTTC.

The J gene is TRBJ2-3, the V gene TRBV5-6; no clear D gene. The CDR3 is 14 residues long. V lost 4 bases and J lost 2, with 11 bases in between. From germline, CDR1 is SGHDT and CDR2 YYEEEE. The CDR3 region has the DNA TGTGCCAGCAGCGGCGAAGTATTCACAGATACGCAGTATTTT. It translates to CASSGEVFTDTQYF.

Here the CDR3 reads CASSFGQGSTGELFF. CDR3 DNA: TGTGCCAGCAGCTTCGGACAGGGTTCAACCGGGGAGCTGTTTTTT. The chain is built from TRBV7-2 and TRBJ2-2, with 8 bases fitting TRBD1. After removal of 3 bases from V and 5 bases from J, the junction contained 5 bases not matched to a gene. CDR3 size: 15 residues. Germline V gives CDR1 SGHTA, CDR2 FQGNSA.

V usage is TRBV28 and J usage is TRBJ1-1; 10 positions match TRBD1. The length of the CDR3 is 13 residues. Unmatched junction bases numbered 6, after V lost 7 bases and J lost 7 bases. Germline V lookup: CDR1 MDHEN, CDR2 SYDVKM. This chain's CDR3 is CASTRDRGSEAFF. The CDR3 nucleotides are TGTGCCAGCACCAGGGACAGGGGCAGTGAAGCTTTCTTT.

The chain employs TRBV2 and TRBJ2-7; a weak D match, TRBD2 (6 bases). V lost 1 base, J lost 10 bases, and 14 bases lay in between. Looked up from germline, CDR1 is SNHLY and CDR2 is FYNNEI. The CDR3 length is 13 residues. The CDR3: CASSEVLGGKQYF. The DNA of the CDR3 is TGTGCCAGCAGTGAAGTTCTTGGGGGGAAACAGTACTTC.

CDR3 protein: CATSRDSGGGADTQYF. The CDR3 region has the DNA TGTGCCACCAGCAGAGATTCGGGCGGGGGGGCAGATACGCAGTATTTT. The V call is TRBV15, the J call TRBJ2-3; 9 bases are a match to TRBD2. Germline V gene sequence: CDR1 LNHNV, CDR2 YYDKDF (reference sequence). V gave up 0 bases and J gave up 4 bases; unmatched junction bases: 5. The CDR3 totals 16 residues.

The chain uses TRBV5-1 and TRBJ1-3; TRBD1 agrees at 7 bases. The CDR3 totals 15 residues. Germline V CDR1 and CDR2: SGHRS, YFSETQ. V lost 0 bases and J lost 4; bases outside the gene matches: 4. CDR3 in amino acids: CASSLEQTGGNTIYF. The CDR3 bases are TGCGCCAGCAGCTTGGAACAGACAGGGGGAAACACCATATATTTT.

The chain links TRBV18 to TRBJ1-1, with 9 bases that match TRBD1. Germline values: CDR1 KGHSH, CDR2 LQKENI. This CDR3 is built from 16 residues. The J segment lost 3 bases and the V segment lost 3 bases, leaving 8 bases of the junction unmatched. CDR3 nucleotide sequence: TGTGCCAGCTCACCCCTCCCCTGGACAGGGGACACTGAAGCTTTCTTT. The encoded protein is CASSPLPWTGDTEAFF.

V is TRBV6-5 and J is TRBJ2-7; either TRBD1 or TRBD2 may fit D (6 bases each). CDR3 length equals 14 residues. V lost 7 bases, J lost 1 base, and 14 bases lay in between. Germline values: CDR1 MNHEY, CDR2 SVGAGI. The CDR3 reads CASTVGGGSYEQYF. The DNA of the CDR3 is TGTGCCAGCACCGTAGGAGGGGGTTCCTACGAGCAGTACTTC.

The CDR3 DNA reads TGTGCCAGCAGTCCCAGGACAGGGAGAGAGACCCAGTACTTC. Protein product: CASSPRTGRETQYF. The chain recombines TRBV28 with TRBJ2-5; 8 nucleotides agree with TRBD1. CDR3 length: 14 amino acids. Germline CDR1 and CDR2: MDHEN and SYDVKM. The V gene end was trimmed by 5 bases and the J gene end by 4 bases; junction bases not matched to a gene: 6.

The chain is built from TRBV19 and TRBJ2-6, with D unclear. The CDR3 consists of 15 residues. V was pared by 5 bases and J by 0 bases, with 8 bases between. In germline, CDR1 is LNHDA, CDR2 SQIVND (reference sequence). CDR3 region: CASSLGSSGANVLTF. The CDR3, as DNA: TGTGCCAGTAGTTTGGGCAGCTCTGGGGCCAACGTCCTGACTTTC. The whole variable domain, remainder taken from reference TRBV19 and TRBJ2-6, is DGGITQSPKYLFRKEGQNVTLSCEQNLNHDAMYWYRQDPGQGLRLIYYSQIVNDFQKGDIAEGYSVSREKKESFPLTVTSAQKNPTAFYLCASSLGSSGANVLTFGAGSRLTVL.

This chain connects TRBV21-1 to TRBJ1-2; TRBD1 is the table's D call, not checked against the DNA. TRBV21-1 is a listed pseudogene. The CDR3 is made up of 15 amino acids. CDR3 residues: CASSSSMTVYYGYTF. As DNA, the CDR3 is TGTGCCAGCAGCAGCAGTATGACAGTCTACTATGGCTACACCTTC.

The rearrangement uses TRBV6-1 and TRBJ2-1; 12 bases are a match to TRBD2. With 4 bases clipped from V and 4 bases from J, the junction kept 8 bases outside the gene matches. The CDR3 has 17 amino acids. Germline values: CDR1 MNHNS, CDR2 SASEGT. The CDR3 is CASSAPSGGASYNEQFF. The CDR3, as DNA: TGTGCCAGCAGTGCCCCTAGCGGGGGGGCCTCATACAATGAGCAGTTCTTC.

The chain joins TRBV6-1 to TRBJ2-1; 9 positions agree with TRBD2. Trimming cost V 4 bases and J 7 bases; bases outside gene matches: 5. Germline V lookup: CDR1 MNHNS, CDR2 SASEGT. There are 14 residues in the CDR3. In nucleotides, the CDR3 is TGTGCCAGCAGTGGACCGGGACTAGCAAATGAGCAGTTCTTC. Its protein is CASSGPGLANEQFF.